A single sample gave rise to the 11 T cell receptor beta chains below, sequenced in a study of tumor T cells in aggressive B-cell lymphoma. Here immunoSEQ multiplex PCR was the method, and the copy in TCRdb shows in-frame clones only, minus some. The data hold about 9,000 clones, with more than 75% observed a single time. What was sequenced was tumor tissue. These TCRs come from an adult with diffuse large B cell lymphoma.

V gene TRBV9 combines with J gene TRBJ1-2, with 9 bases that match TRBD1. Germline lookup yields CDR1 SGDLS and CDR2 YYNGEE. The CDR3 extends over 14 amino acids. The trim removed 3 bases at V and 6 bases at J, leaving 6 bases unmatched. In DNA form, the CDR3 reads TGTGCCAGCAGCGGACAACAGGGGGCAGATGGCTACACCTTC. This codes for CASSGQQGADGYTF.

The chain employs TRBV28 and TRBJ1-1, with TRBD1 matching over 9 bases. Trimming took 5 bases from V and 6 from J; bases not matched to a gene: 4. Germline CDR1 is MDHEN and CDR2 is SYDVKM. This CDR3 is built from 13 residues. DNA for the CDR3: TGTGCCAGCAGTGGGACAGGGTTATCTGAAGCTTTCTTT. Translated, it gives CASSGTGLSEAFF.

In regard to this clone: The junction shows a germline mismatch at one end, possibly a read error. The genes are TRBV7-7 and TRBJ2-5, with 7 bases fitting TRBD1. Germline CDR1 and CDR2: SSHAT and FNYEAQ (reference sequence). The CDR3 extends over 15 amino acids. Written as DNA, the CDR3 is TGTGCTAGCAGTCAAACGGGACAGTCACAAGAGACCCAGTACTTC. This translates into CASSQTGQSQETQYF.

The chain employs TRBV7-8 and TRBJ2-6, with 11 bases matching TRBD2. CDR3 length equals 20 residues. The junction had 7 bases not matched to a gene; V was cut back by 0 bases and J by 0 bases. The V gene's germline CDR1 is SGHVS and CDR2 FQNEAQ. CDR3 amino acids: CASSLALAGVLSSGANVLTF. CDR3 sequence (DNA): TGTGCCAGCAGCTTAGCACTAGCGGGGGTTCTTAGCTCTGGGGCCAACGTCCTGACTTTC.

The gene calls are TRBV28 and TRBJ2-6; 11 bases are shared with TRBD1. Germline CDR1 MDHEN, CDR2 SYDVKM. V gave up 6 bases and J gave up 2 bases; unmatched junction bases: 3. The length of the CDR3 is 16 residues. In DNA, the CDR3 is TGTGCCAGCAGACCGGGACAGGGGGCTGGGGCCAACGTCCTGACTTTC. Protein: CASRPGQGAGANVLTF.

The chain links TRBV19 to TRBJ1-1, with 11 bases aligning to TRBD1. J was trimmed by 4 bases and V by 4 bases; bases with no gene match: 5. CDR3 length: 15 amino acids. CDR1 and CDR2 from the germline V gene are LNHDA and SQIVND (reference sequence). The CDR3 DNA reads as TGTGCCAGTAGTACCAGGACAGGGGGCAGCACTGAAGCTTTCTTT. Its translation: CASSTRTGGSTEAFF.

The chain has TRBV2 and TRBJ1-5; D is perhaps TRBD1 (5 bases). The germline CDR1 and CDR2 sequences are SNHLY and FYNNEI. The V end lost 6 bases, the J end lost 4 bases, and 16 bases lay between the germline ends. The CDR3 loop spans 15 amino acids. For the CDR3, the DNA is TGTGCCAGCAGCCCCAAGGGGAAGAGAAATCAGCCCCAGCATTTT. Protein: CASSPKGKRNQPQHF.

The rearrangement joins TRBV4-2 to TRBJ1-2, with D maybe TRBD1 (6 bases). Between the trimmed V and J ends, which lost 1 base and 2 bases, there was a span of 8 bases. Germline V gene lookup returns CDR1 LGHNA and CDR2 YNFKEQ. The CDR3 covers 14 residues. The CDR3: CASSQGDKNYGYTF. CDR3 DNA sequence: TGTGCCAGCAGCCAAGGGGACAAGAACTATGGCTACACCTTC.

The V call is TRBV7-9, the J call TRBJ1-1, with 7 bases aligning to TRBD1. Germline V CDR1 and CDR2: SEHNR, FQNEAQ (reference sequence). The CDR3 is 15 amino acids. Trimming at V came to 5 bases and at J to 3 bases, leaving 9 bases not matched to a gene. The CDR3 here is CASSRIGQGDTEAFF. CDR3 in DNA: TGTGCCAGCAGCCGGATAGGGCAGGGGGACACTGAAGCTTTCTTT.

The gene calls are TRBV4-2 and TRBJ2-5; the match to TRBD2 covers 13 bases. Germline loops: CDR1 LGHNA, CDR2 YNFKEQ. The CDR3 consists of 18 residues. V lost 4 bases and J lost 0; bases outside the gene matches: 8. The CDR3 DNA is TGTGCCAGCAGCCCGAGACTAGCGGGGGGCGGGTACCAAGAGACCCAGTACTTC. It specifies CASSPRLAGGGYQETQYF.

The rearrangement joins TRBV5-8 to TRBJ2-5; weak D call: TRBD1 (6 bases). The CDR3 sequence is 15 residues long. The germline V gene encodes CDR1 SGHTS and CDR2 YDEGEE. V was cut by 4 bases and J by 1 base, with 14 bases left in between. The CDR3 coding sequence is TGTGCCAGCAGCCCGGGACACGGGCTCCAAGAGACCCAGTACTTC. It encodes CASSPGHGLQETQYF.